This TCR beta chain appears in the sequencing data of a study of blood T cell repertoires in COVID-19. Overall study context: Sites in the United States, Italy and Spain provided acute and convalescent COVID-19 samples. The cDNA or gDNA used as material had been derived from T cells, B-cell-depleted T cells, or PBMCs.

Methods used by the authors: Reference gene primer amplification in the assay estimated nucleated cell counts. This table comes from immunoSEQ multiplex PCR, and its TCRdb copy is limited to in-frame clones, with some not included. That table is the source of V, J and clone size, and D and trimming were worked out from the DNA. The table shows about 130,000 clones, with roughly 77% occurring only once. Germline assignment: CDR1 SGHDN and CDR2 FVKESK. With 4 bases clipped from V and 3 bases from J, the junction kept 5 bases outside the gene matches. The CDR3 is made up of 15 amino acids. The origin of this receptor is a woman aged 70 to 79 with COVID-19, enrolled during active disease. The chain couples TRBV14 to TRBJ2-7, with 11 nucleotides matching TRBD2. Sample: peripheral blood. Here the CDR3 DNA reads TGTGCCAGCAGCCCCGGGACTAGCGGACGCTACGAGCAGTACTTC. This gives the protein CASSPGTSGRYEQYF.